Given below is one T cell receptor (beta chain) in context. Repertoires were generated with immunoSEQ multiplex PCR, while TCRdb's copy carries only in-frame clones and drops some. The sample carries around 90,000 clones, 90% to 95% recorded once. These data belong to a study of OX40 agonist ivuxolimab in advanced cancers. The CDR3 is 14 residues long. CDR1 SNHLY and CDR2 FYNNEI come from the germline V gene. Trimming removed 6 bases from V and 0 bases from J, with 10 bases in between. The rearrangement uses TRBV2 and TRBJ2-3, with D perhaps TRBD2 (5 bases). The TCR originated in an adult with an advanced solid tumor such as melanoma, head and neck, liver or kidney cancer. The sequencing used CD4+ or CD8+ T cells sorted from blood, collected in a trial of the OX40 agonist ivuxolimab. CDR3 sequence: CASRVERSTDTQYF. Here the CDR3 DNA reads TGTGCCAGCAGGGTTGAGCGGAGCACAGATACGCAGTATTTT. The full variable domain, completed using reference TRBV2 and TRBJ2-3, is EPEVTQTPSHQVTQMGQEVILRCVPISNHLYFYWYRQILGQKVEFLVSFYNNEISEKSEIFDDQFSVERPDGSNFTLKIRSTKLEDSAMYFCASRVERSTDTQYFGPGTRLTVL.